The source of this TCR beta chain is a study of blood T cell repertoires in COVID-19. Study in general: COVID-19 samples, acute and convalescent, were from the United States, Italy and Spain. Nucleic acid was either cDNA or gDNA, and it came from T cells, B-cell-depleted T cells, or PBMCs.

The CDR3 length is 18 residues. Germline CDR1 LGHDT, CDR2 YNNKEL (reference sequence). Trimming took off 1 base at V and 4 bases at J, with 22 bases between the two ends. Per the original data handling: Amplifying reference gene primers gave estimates of nucleated cell counts. The table came from immunoSEQ multiplex PCR; TCRdb's copy has only in-frame clones and leaves some out. V and J calls and clone size are those listed in that table; D and trimming were worked out from the DNA. The sample records tens of thousands of clones, roughly 80% being singletons. This clonotype was obtained from a woman in her 70s with active or convalescent COVID-19. Material for sequencing was peripheral blood. The V call is TRBV3-1 (or the pseudogene TRBV3-2), the J call TRBJ2-5, with D maybe TRBD2 (6 bases). The CDR3 nucleotides read TGTGCCAGCAGCCAAGGAGGGAGCCGGGGACTGTCCGGAGAGACCCAGTACTTC. It yields the protein CASSQGGSRGLSGETQYF.